These 7 T cell receptor beta chains share one sample of origin, sequenced in a study of technical replicates of blood from several donors. Sequenced by immunoSEQ multiplex PCR; TCRdb stores in-frame clones only, minus some. This table has roughly 48,000 clones, roughly 90% appearing once. The material sequenced was PBMCs. The origin of the receptors is a human donor in good health. Some clones in this sample may be carry-over from other donors' samples.

The chain employs TRBV4-3 and TRBJ2-2; 15 nucleotides align to TRBD2. The CDR3 runs to 18 residues. Germline CDR1 LGHNA, CDR2 YSLEER. The V gene end was trimmed by 2 bases and the J gene end by 4 bases; junction bases not matched to a gene: 5. CDR3 in amino acids: CASSQPGLAGGVTGELFF. The CDR3 DNA reads as TGCGCCAGCAGCCAACCCGGACTAGCGGGAGGGGTCACCGGGGAGCTGTTTTTT.

The chain carries TRBV5-4 and TRBJ1-2; D remains ambiguous. Germline V gene lookup returns CDR1 SGHNT and CDR2 YYREEE (reference sequence). The V gene lost 0 bases and the J gene lost 4 bases, with 19 bases spanning the gap. The CDR3 runs 17 residues. CDR3 DNA: TGTGCCAGCAGCTTGGAATCGGGGAGCCAGCAGATCTATGGCTACACCTTC. It codes for CASSLESGSQQIYGYTF.

For the CDR3, the DNA is TGTGCCTGGAGGGAAGGAGACAGTTATGGCTACACCTTC. It specifies CAWREGDSYGYTF. The rearrangement links TRBV30 to TRBJ1-2; D may be TRBD1 (5 bases). The germline V and J ends were trimmed by 3 bases and 5 bases, with 13 bases remaining between them. The CDR3 has 13 residues. Germline CDR1 is GTSNPN and CDR2 is SVGIG (reference sequence).

On this clone itself: Other DNA sequences in this specimen translate into the identical CDR3. The rearrangement joins TRBV5-1 to TRBJ2-7; maybe TRBD2 (5 bases). The V gene's germline CDR1 is SGHRS and CDR2 YFSETQ. The CDR3 length is 12 residues. With 0 bases removed from V and 7 bases from J, the gap between germline ends came to 8 bases. In DNA form, the CDR3 reads TGCGCCAGCAGCTTGGAGGGAGTAGAGCAGTACTTC. Translation: CASSLEGVEQYF.

The rearrangement uses TRBV19 and TRBJ2-7, with 8 nucleotides matching TRBD2. With 6 bases clipped from V and 5 bases from J, the junction kept 3 bases outside the gene matches. The V gene's germline CDR1 is LNHDA and CDR2 SQIVND (reference sequence). This CDR3 spans 12 amino acids. The CDR3 DNA is TGTGCCAGTAGCGGGAGGGCCGACGAGCAGTACTTC. Residues: CASSGRADEQYF.

CDR3 sequence reads: CASTAGQGGGNTEAFF. Here the CDR3 DNA reads TGTGCCAGCACCGCAGGCCAGGGAGGGGGGAACACTGAAGCTTTCTTT. The V and J genes are TRBV7-9 and TRBJ1-1; D is possibly TRBD1 (6 bases). Trimming left V 7 bases short and J 1 base short, with 19 bases between. Germline V lookup: CDR1 SEHNR, CDR2 FQNEAQ (reference sequence). The CDR3 consists of 16 residues.

J is TRBJ2-1 and V is TRBV4-3; 10 positions agree with TRBD2. Germline V CDR1 and CDR2: LGHNA, YSLEER. The CDR3 runs 15 residues. V shed 4 bases, J shed 8 bases, and the junction held 8 bases outside the gene matches. The CDR3 here is CASSPSSGTSDEQFF. In DNA, the CDR3 is TGCGCCAGCAGCCCTTCCTCCGGGACTAGCGATGAGCAGTTCTTC.